This entry concerns a single TCR beta chain. Its antigen is undetermined. Other DNA sequences from this sample encode an identical CDR3 as well. The germline CDR1 and CDR2 sequences are MNHNS and SASEGT. The junction had 2 bases not matched to a gene; V was cut back by 4 bases and J by 6 bases. CDR3 length: 12 amino acids. TCRdb keeps only in-frame clones here, not all; method: immunoSEQ multiplex PCR. Found here are millions of clones, roughly 92% of them singletons; the top ten hold roughly 0.13%. The data stem from a study of shared clonotypes between healthy human individuals. Overall study findings and caveats: Estimated clonotype richness was generally higher in naive than memory subsets. Investigators expected sequencing depth to affect clonotype sharing among donors.

This clonotype was sampled from a man between 18 and 29 years old in good health. The source material was naive CD4+ T cells sorted from blood. Subset defined: CD45RA+ positively selected. The chain uses TRBV6-1 and TRBJ1-1, with TRBD1 identical over 7 bases. The CDR3 region is CASSGQGPEAFF. DNA of the CDR3: TGTGCCAGCAGTGGACAGGGCCCTGAAGCTTTCTTT.